This paragraph reports one T cell receptor beta chain. Using RNA template, CDR3s of TCR alpha and beta were amplified with iRepertoire arm-PCR. One-step reverse transcription and amplification started from approximately 100-400 ng of tissue mRNA or PBMC total RNA. TCRdb itself ran the multiplex PCR reads through MiXCR, one entry per CDR3 protein. The sample contains 300,000 to 450,000 distinct CDR3 sequences, less than 50% of which appear only once. V lost 4 bases to trimming and J lost 4 bases, with 16 bases between them. The CDR3 is 15 residues long. Germline V gene sequence: CDR1 SGHNT, CDR2 YYREEE (reference sequence). These data originate in a study of glioma-infiltrating T cells. On the study more broadly: Samples included WHO grade II oligodendrogliomas or astrocytomas and initial-diagnosis grade IV glioblastomas.

The chain couples TRBV5-4 to TRBJ2-3, with D hard to call. Input material: glioma tissue, nonneoplastic brain tissue, or PBMCs (not recorded which). The origin of this receptor is a human donor with low-grade glioma or glioblastoma, undergoing nonglioma brain surgery, or in good health (not recorded which). The CDR3 protein is CASSKAKGEADTQYF. Here the CDR3 DNA reads TGTGCCAGCAGCAAGGCGAAGGGCGAGGCAGATACGCAGTATTTT.